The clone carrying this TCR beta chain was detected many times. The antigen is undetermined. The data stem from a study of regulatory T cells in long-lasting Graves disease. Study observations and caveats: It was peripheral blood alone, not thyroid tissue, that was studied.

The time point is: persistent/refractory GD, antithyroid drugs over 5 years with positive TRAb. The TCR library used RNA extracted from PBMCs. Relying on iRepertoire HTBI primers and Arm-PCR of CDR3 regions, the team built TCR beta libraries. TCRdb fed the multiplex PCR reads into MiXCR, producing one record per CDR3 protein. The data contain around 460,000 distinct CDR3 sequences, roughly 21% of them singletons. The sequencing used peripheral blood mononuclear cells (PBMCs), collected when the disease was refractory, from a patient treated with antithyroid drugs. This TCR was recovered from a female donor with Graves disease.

The CDR3 loop reads CSAEKNGLAGDEQYF. CDR3 coding DNA: TGCAGTGCCGAGAAGAACGGACTAGCGGGAGACGAGCAGTACTTC. V gene TRBV20-1 combines with J gene TRBJ2-7; 13 bases align to TRBD2. In germline, CDR1 is DFQATT, CDR2 SNEGSKA (reference sequence). This CDR3 spans 15 amino acids. V lost 6 bases, J lost 5 bases, and 10 bases stayed unmatched.